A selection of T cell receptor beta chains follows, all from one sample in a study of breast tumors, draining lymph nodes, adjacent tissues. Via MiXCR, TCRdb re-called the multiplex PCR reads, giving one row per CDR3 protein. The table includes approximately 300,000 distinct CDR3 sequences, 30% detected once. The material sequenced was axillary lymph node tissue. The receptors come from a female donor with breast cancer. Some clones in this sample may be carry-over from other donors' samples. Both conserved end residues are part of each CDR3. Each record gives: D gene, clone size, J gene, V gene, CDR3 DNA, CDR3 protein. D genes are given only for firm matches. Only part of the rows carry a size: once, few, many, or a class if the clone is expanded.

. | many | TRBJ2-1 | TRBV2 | TGTGCCAGCAGAGACCGGGCCTACGTAGGGGAGCAGTTCTTC | CASRDRAYVGEQFF
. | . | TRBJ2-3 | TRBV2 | TGTGCCAGCACTACTAGCTCAGATACGCAGTATTTT | CASTTSSDTQYF
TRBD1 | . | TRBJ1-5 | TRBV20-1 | TGCAGTGCTAGGGACAGGATCTCCTACGAGCATTTT | CSARDRISYEHF
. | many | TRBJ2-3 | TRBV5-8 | TGTGCCAGCAGCTTGTGGGCAGGGGACGGTACGCAGTATTTT | CASSLWAGDGTQYF
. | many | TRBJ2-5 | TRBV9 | TGTGCCAGCACCGCATCGCCGGGGAGGGAGACCCAGTACTTC | CASTASPGRETQYF
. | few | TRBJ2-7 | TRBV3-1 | TGTGCCAGCAGCCATCGAGGCGAGCAGTACTTC | CASSHRGEQYF
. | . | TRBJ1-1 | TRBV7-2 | TGTGCCAGCAGCTACGGACGATCCGCCCGGACTGAAGCTTTCTTT | CASSYGRSARTEAFF
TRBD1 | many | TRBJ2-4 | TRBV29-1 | TGCAGCGTCAAAATCGGGACAGCGAAAAACATTCAGTACTTC | CSVKIGTAKNIQYF
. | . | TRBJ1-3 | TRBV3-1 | TGTGCCAGCAGGCAAGTGTTGGGGGCTGGAAACACCATATATTTT | CASRQVLGAGNTIYF
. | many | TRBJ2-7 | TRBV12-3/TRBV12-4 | TGTGCCAGCAGTTTTTCCCCCTCAGGGTTAGGCTACGAGCAGTACTTC | CASSFSPSGLGYEQYF
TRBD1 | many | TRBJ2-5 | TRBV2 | TGTGCCAGCAGCCCCGACAGGGGCATACAAGAGACCCAGTACTTC | CASSPDRGIQETQYF
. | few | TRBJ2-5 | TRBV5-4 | TGTGCCAGCAGGTGGGAGGAATCGGAGACCCAGTACTTC | CASRWEESETQYF
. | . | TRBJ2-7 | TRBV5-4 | TGCGCCAGCCGCTCGGACCTCTACGAGCAGTACTTC | CASRSDLYEQYF
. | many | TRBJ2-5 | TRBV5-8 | TGTGCCTCGGGAGTCGAGGCGGGGCGACGGGAGACCCAGTACTTC | CASGVEAGRRETQYF
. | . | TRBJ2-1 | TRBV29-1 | TGCAGCGTGGGCCTCAGCTCCTACAATGAGCGGCTCTTC | CSVGLSSYNERLF
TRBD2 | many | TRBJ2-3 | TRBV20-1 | TGCAGTGCTAGCCTAGCGGGAGGTCCAGATACGCAGTATTTT | CSASLAGGPDTQYF
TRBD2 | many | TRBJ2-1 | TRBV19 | TGTGCCAGTAGTACTAGCGGAGTGGGAGGCGGTGAGCAGTTCTTC | CASSTSGVGGGEQFF
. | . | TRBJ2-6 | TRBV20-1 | TGCAGTGCTAGAGATCGCGGGGGACATCTACAAGAGCAGTACTTCTCTGGGGCCAACGTCCTGACTTTC | CSARDRGGHLQEQYFSGANVLTF
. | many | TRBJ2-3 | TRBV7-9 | TGTGCCAGCAGGGCACTACCCCGTGGATTCACAGATACGCAGTATTTT | CASRALPRGFTDTQYF
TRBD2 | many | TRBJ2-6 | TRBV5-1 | TGCGCCAGCAGCCTCGGACTAGCGGTTGATCCCTCTGGGGCCAACGTCCTGACTTTC | CASSLGLAVDPSGANVLTF
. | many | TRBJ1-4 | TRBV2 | TGTGCCAGCAGTGAACTGGCGCTGGTTGCCTTT | CASSELALVAF
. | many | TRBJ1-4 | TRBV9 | TGTGCCAGCAACCGGGATGATAATGAAAAACTGTTTTTT | CASNRDDNEKLFF
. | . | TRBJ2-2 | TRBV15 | TGTGCTACCAGCAGCGCTACTAGTTCCGGGGAGCTGTTTTTT | CATSSATSSGELFF
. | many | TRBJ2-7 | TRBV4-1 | TGCGCCAGCAGCCAAGGGGACAAGAGCTACGAGCAGTACTTC | CASSQGDKSYEQYF
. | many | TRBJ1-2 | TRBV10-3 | TGTGCCACGGCTCTAAGGACAGCTAATAACTATGGCTACACCTTC | CATALRTANNYGYTF
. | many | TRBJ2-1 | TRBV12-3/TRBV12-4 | TGTGCCAGCAGGGATAGCTTGGTTGAGCAGTTCTTC | CASRDSLVEQFF
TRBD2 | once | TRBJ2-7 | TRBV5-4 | TGTACCAGCAGCTTGGCGGCGGGAGTTGGGTACGAGCAGTGCTTC | CTSSLAAGVGYEQCF
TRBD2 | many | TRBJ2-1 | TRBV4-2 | TGTGCCAGCAGCCAAGATGGGACTAAGGGCAATGAGCAGTTCTTC | CASSQDGTKGNEQFF
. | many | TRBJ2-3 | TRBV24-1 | TGTGCCACCAGTGATTGGGGCAGGGATACAGATACGCAGTATTTT | CATSDWGRDTDTQYF
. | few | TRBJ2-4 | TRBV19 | TGTGCCAGTAGTCTACCCGGCCGCGGGGCCGTCGGTGCCATTCAGTACTTC | CASSLPGRGAVGAIQYF
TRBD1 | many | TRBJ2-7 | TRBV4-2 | TGTGCCATCCTATCACCGGGACAGGGATTTGTCGAGCAGTACTTC | CAILSPGQGFVEQYF
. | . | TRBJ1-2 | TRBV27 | TGTGCCAGCAGTTTGGATGGGGTAGGCTATGGCTACACCTTC | CASSLDGVGYGYTF
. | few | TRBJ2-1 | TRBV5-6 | TGTGCCAGCAGCTTTACACGGACCACAGCAAACAATGAGCAGTTCTTC | CASSFTRTTANNEQFF
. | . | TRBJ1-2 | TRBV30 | TGTGCCTGGAGTCCACTCAGGGGCGTTCTCTATGGCTACACCTTC | CAWSPLRGVLYGYTF
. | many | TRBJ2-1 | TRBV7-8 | TGTGCCAGCAGCTTCGCAACAGGGAAGGGTGAGCAGTTCTTC | CASSFATGKGEQFF
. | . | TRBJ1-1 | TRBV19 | TGTGCCAGTAGTATAGACCCCGACGGATTTTTAGCTTTCTTT | CASSIDPDGFLAFF
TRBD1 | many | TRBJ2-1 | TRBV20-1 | TGCAGTGCTACAAGGGACAGGGGTTCCTACAATGAGCAGTTCTTC | CSATRDRGSYNEQFF
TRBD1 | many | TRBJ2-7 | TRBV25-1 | TGTGCCAGCAGTGATTATCGGGACAGGGCAGACGAGCAGTACTTC | CASSDYRDRADEQYF
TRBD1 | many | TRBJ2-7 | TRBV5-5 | TGTGCCAGCAGCGTGACAGGGGACTACGAGCAGTACTTC | CASSVTGDYEQYF
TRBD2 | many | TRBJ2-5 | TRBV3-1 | TGTGCCAGCAGCCAAGGACCGGGACTAGCGTGGGAGACCCAGTACTTC | CASSQGPGLAWETQYF
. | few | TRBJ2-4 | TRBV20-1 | TGCAGTGCTAGACCCGACCAAAACATTCAGTACTTC | CSARPDQNIQYF
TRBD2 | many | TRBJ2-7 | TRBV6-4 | TGTGCCAGCAGTGACCCCACGGCGGGCGGGAGGGGATCCTACGAGCAGTACTTC | CASSDPTAGGRGSYEQYF
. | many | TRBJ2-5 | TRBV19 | TGTGCCAGTAGTATTTCCCAACAAGAGACCCAGTACTTC | CASSISQQETQYF
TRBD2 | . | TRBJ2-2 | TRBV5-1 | TGCGCCAGCAGGAGACTAGCAGAGACCGGGGAGCTGTTTTTT | CASRRLAETGELFF
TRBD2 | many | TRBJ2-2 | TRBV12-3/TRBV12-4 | TGTGCCAGCAGTCCAAAGGGACTAGCGGGAGGGCCGGTCGGGGAGCTGTTTTTT | CASSPKGLAGGPVGELFF
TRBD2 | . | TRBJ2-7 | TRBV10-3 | TGTGCCATCAGAAGGACTAGCGGGAGGGGGCAGTACTTC | CAIRRTSGRGQYF
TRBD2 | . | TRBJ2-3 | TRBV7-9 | TGTGCCAGCAGCTTAGGGGCGGGAGCGAACCTCACAGATACGCAGTATTTT | CASSLGAGANLTDTQYF
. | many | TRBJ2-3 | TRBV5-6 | TGTGCCAGCAGCTTAATTAGTATCCCGGACTCTAGCACAGATACGCAGTATTTT | CASSLISIPDSSTDTQYF
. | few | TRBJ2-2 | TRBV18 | TGTGCCAGCTCACCGACAGGCCCGGACACCGGGGAGCTGTTTTTT | CASSPTGPDTGELFF
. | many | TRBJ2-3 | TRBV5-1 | TGCGCCAGCAGCTCCTTAGATACGCAGTATTTT | CASSSLDTQYF
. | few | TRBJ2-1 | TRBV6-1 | TGTGCCAGCACCGAGGGAAGGGCCGGCAATGAGCAGTTCTTC | CASTEGRAGNEQFF
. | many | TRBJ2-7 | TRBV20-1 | TGCAGTGCTAGAGATCGATTAGCGGAGTTCTCCTACGAGCAGTACTTC | CSARDRLAEFSYEQYF
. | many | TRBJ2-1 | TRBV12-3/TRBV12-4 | TGTGCCAGCAGTTGGTCCACCCGCAATGAGCAGTTCTTC | CASSWSTRNEQFF
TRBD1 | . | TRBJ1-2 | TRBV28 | TGTGCCAGCAAGACAGGGGGTAACTATGGCTACACCTTC | CASKTGGNYGYTF